The 20 T cell receptor beta chains in this list originate from one sample, sequenced in a study of shared clonotypes between healthy human individuals. This table comes from immunoSEQ multiplex PCR, and its TCRdb copy is limited to in-frame clones, with some not included. The repertoire consists of some 1 million clones, with 70% to 80% occurring once and the leading ten covering about 1.5%. Material: memory CD4+ T cells sorted from blood. Specified subset: CD45RA-negative fraction. Receptors originate from a young man in good health.

The gene calls are TRBV7-6 and TRBJ1-5, with D possibly being TRBD1 (6 bases). V lost 6 bases and J lost 2, with 20 bases in between. CDR3 size: 17 residues. CDR1 and CDR2 (germline): SGHVS, FNYEAQ. The chain's CDR3 is CASRFAGVGKCNQPQHF. The CDR3 DNA follows: TGTGCCAGCAGATTCGCAGGGGTAGGAAAGTGCAATCAGCCCCAGCATTTT. Combining the CDR3 with reference TRBV7-6 and TRBJ1-5 gives the whole variable domain GAGVSQSPRYKVTKRGQDVALRCDPISGHVSLYWYRQALGQGPEFLTYFNYEAQQDKSGLPNDRFSAERPEGSISTLTIQRTEQRDSAMYRCASRFAGVGKCNQPQHFGDGTRLSIL.

This clone came up a few times. The genes are TRBV5-1 and TRBJ2-3, with 10 bases fitting TRBD2. Germline values: CDR1 SGHRS, CDR2 YFSETQ. The trim removed 2 bases at V and 2 bases at J, leaving 5 bases unmatched. This CDR3 spans 16 amino acids. Here the CDR3 DNA reads TGCGCCAGCAGCTTTGTTAGCGGGGGGCACACAGATACGCAGTATTTT. Protein product: CASSFVSGGHTDTQYF.

The chain carries TRBV19 and TRBJ1-4, with a weak D call TRBD1 (6 bases). V was pared by 5 bases and J by 2 bases, with 12 bases between. In germline, CDR1 is LNHDA, CDR2 SQIVND (reference sequence). The CDR3 contains 15 residues. CDR3 protein: CASSPGQKTNEKLFF. CDR3 nucleotide sequence: TGTGCCAGTAGTCCAGGACAGAAGACTAATGAAAAACTGTTTTTT.

V is TRBV19 and J is TRBJ1-2; 8 bases map to TRBD1. Per germline, CDR1 LNHDA and CDR2 SQIVND (reference sequence). V lost 7 bases and J lost 8; bases outside the gene matches: 12. This CDR3 spans 14 amino acids. CDR3 DNA sequence: TGTGCCAGTATCCTATCGGGACAGGCGGGGGGCTACACCTTC. Residues: CASILSGQAGGYTF.

CDR3 in DNA: TGTGCCAGCAAAGTCGGCACAGACTTTAACTATGGCTACACCTTC. Translation gives CASKVGTDFNYGYTF. The V and J genes are TRBV6-1 and TRBJ1-2; D unresolved. V dropped 7 bases and J dropped 1 base, with 16 bases sitting between them. The CDR3 runs to 15 residues. Germline CDR1 reads MNHNS; CDR2 reads SASEGT.

Note on this clone: The same CDR3 is also encoded by other DNA sequences in this sample. The CDR3 nucleotides are TGCAGTGCTTCGAACACTGAAGCTTTCTTT. It translates to CSASNTEAFF. V usage is TRBV20-1 and J usage is TRBJ1-1, with D unresolved. The germline V gene has CDR1 DFQATT and CDR2 SNEGSKA (reference sequence). The V gene lost 5 bases and the J gene lost 1 base, with 2 bases spanning the gap. The CDR3 is made up of 10 amino acids.

This clone was counted at least ten times. This sample also contains other DNA sequences that code for the same CDR3. This chain connects TRBV29-1 to TRBJ2-5; 12 nucleotides agree with TRBD1. Germline CDR1 SQVTM, CDR2 ANQGSEA. V lost 1 base to trimming and J lost 4 bases; unmatched junction nucleotides: 4. CDR3 length: 15 residues. The CDR3 nucleotides are TGCAGCGTTGAAGCTGGGACAGGGGGCCCAGAGACCCAGTACTTC. It codes for CSVEAGTGGPETQYF.

The chain carries TRBV29-1 and TRBJ2-1; TRBD1 or TRBD2 may be the D gene (5 bases each). Trimming took off 2 bases at V and 8 bases at J, with 16 bases between the two ends. The CDR3 sequence is 14 residues long. Germline CDR1 is SQVTM and CDR2 is ANQGSEA. The CDR3 nucleotides are TGCAGCGTTGAAAAGGGACCGGCGAGCGATGAGCAGTTCTTC. It translates to CSVEKGPASDEQFF.

A remark on this clone: Other DNA sequences in the sample encode the same CDR3. V usage is TRBV19 and J usage is TRBJ1-5; 10 bases are a match to TRBD1. V dropped 5 bases and J dropped 2; count of bases not matched to a gene: 0. This CDR3 comprises 14 residues. Germline loops: CDR1 LNHDA, CDR2 SQIVND (reference sequence). CDR3 nucleotides: TGTGCCAGTAGTGGGACAGGGGGCAATCAGCCCCAGCATTTT. This gives the protein CASSGTGGNQPQHF.

The chain is built from TRBV4-1 and TRBJ1-5; D perhaps matches TRBD1 (5 bases). The CDR3 consists of 14 residues. V lost 4 bases and J lost 5, with 12 bases in between. In germline, CDR1 is MGHRA, CDR2 YSYEKL. The DNA for the CDR3 is TGCGCCAGCAGCCCTCGACAGTTAGATCAGCCCCAGCATTTT. It is translated as CASSPRQLDQPQHF.

The V gene is TRBV6-1, the J gene TRBJ1-3; D is unclear. The CDR3 loop spans 15 amino acids. Germline V CDR1 and CDR2: MNHNS, SASEGT. Trimming cost V 3 bases and J 8 bases, with 17 bases left between them. The CDR3 bases are TGTGCCAGCAGTGAGTTGGCCGGATTACGTGACACCATATATTTT. Residues: CASSELAGLRDTIYF.

The chain combines TRBV5-4 with TRBJ2-2, with unresolved D. CDR1 is SGHNT, CDR2 YYREEE, per germline (reference sequence). The CDR3 contains 15 residues. Trimming pared 0 bases from V and 2 bases from J, leaving 8 bases between. The CDR3 coding sequence is TGTGCCAGCAGCTTGGGCGGCTCTAACACCGGGGAGCTGTTTTTT. This gives the protein CASSLGGSNTGELFF.

The gene calls are TRBV7-9 and TRBJ2-2; the D is unclear. V was shortened by 1 base and J by 5 bases, with 5 bases between the two germline ends. This CDR3 has 13 residues. Germline CDR1 SEHNR, CDR2 FQNEAQ (reference sequence). This CDR3 reads CASSLVTTGELFF. In DNA form, the CDR3 reads TGTGCCAGCAGCTTAGTAACGACCGGGGAGCTGTTTTTT.

This clone was seen only once. The chain joins TRBV5-1 to TRBJ2-5, with D perhaps assigned TRBD1 or TRBD2 (5 bases each). The CDR3 consists of 14 residues. The ends were cut back, 4 bases at V and 5 bases at J, with 15 bases in the middle. CDR1 is SGHRS, CDR2 YFSETQ, per germline. In DNA form, the CDR3 reads TGCGCCAGCAGCGGGCCCGGGACGGGTGAGACCCAGTACTTC. Encoded protein: CASSGPGTGETQYF.

This chain joins TRBV2 and TRBJ2-3, with 7 nucleotides matching TRBD2. The germline V gene encodes CDR1 SNHLY and CDR2 FYNNEI. The V gene end was trimmed by 6 bases and the J gene end by 8 bases; junction bases not matched to a gene: 8. The CDR3 covers 13 residues. CDR3 nucleotides: TGTGCCAGCAGCGAGCGGGAAAGGGTTACGCAGTATTTT. It translates to CASSERERVTQYF.

This clone was observed once. The chain has TRBV15 and TRBJ1-5; 8 nucleotides agree with TRBD1. CDR1 is LNHNV, CDR2 YYDKDF, per germline (reference sequence). With 3 bases clipped from V and 6 bases from J, the junction kept 10 bases outside the gene matches. The CDR3 length is 16 residues. CDR3 amino acids: CATSSRQGWSGQPQHF. As DNA, the CDR3 is TGTGCCACCAGCAGCAGACAGGGGTGGTCGGGTCAGCCCCAGCATTTT.

The rearrangement joins TRBV11-2 to TRBJ1-4; D not resolved. Germline V gene lookup returns CDR1 SGHAT and CDR2 FQNNGV. V lost 1 base, J lost 2 bases, and 20 bases lay in between. The CDR3 has 19 residues. For the CDR3, the DNA is TGTGCCAGCAGCTTAGTGGACCGGGCAGAATACTATACTAATGAAAAACTGTTTTTT. This gives the protein CASSLVDRAEYYTNEKLFF.

The chain combines TRBV29-1 with TRBJ1-3; 8 nucleotides align to TRBD1. V dropped 4 bases and J dropped 9; count of bases not matched to a gene: 11. The germline gives CDR1 SQVTM, CDR2 ANQGSEA. The CDR3 contains 14 residues. CDR3 nucleotides: TGCAGCGTTGCCCCGACAGGGGTAGGAGGCACCATATATTTT. It translates to CSVAPTGVGGTIYF.

The V and J genes are TRBV28 and TRBJ2-6; D may be TRBD2 (5 bases). Germline V gene lookup returns CDR1 MDHEN and CDR2 SYDVKM. Trimming took off 6 bases at V and 3 bases at J, with 12 bases between the two ends. The CDR3 length is 15 residues. CDR3 DNA: TGTGCCAGCAGATTCGGGGTGATTGGGGCCAACGTCCTGACTTTC. It encodes CASRFGVIGANVLTF.

V usage is TRBV5-6 and J usage is TRBJ1-2; D unclear. V was cut by 6 bases and J by 0 bases, with 15 bases left in between. This CDR3 contains 15 residues. Germline V CDR1 and CDR2: SGHDT, YYEEEE. CDR3 DNA: TGTGCCAGCACACGACTCCCAGAGTCTAACTATGGCTACACCTTC. This codes for CASTRLPESNYGYTF.